The 15 T cell receptor beta chains in this list originate from one sample, sequenced in a study of T cell clones after liver transplantation. This table comes from immunoSEQ multiplex PCR, and its TCRdb copy is limited to in-frame clones, with some not included. The data contain about 24,000 clones, 55% to 70% of them singletons. Specimen: CD4+ T cells from blood, collected before liver transplant. The receptors shown here come from a human donor who received a liver transplant.

The gene calls are TRBV10-3 and TRBJ2-5; 13 nucleotides agree with TRBD2. There are 17 residues in the CDR3. Germline trimming cut 3 bases from V and 4 bases from J; bases unmatched to any gene: 8. In germline, CDR1 is ENHRY, CDR2 SYGVKD. CDR3 nucleotides: TGTGCCATCAGTGAAACGCGACTAGCGGGGGGAGGAGAGACCCAGTACTTC. This translates into CAISETRLAGGGETQYF.

The chain carries TRBV28 and TRBJ1-5; weak D call: TRBD1 (6 bases). CDR1 MDHEN and CDR2 SYDVKM come from the germline V gene. CDR3 length equals 14 residues. V was shortened by 4 bases and J by 3 bases, with 10 bases between the two germline ends. CDR3 loop: CASSSGQNNQPQHF. The CDR3 DNA is TGTGCCAGCAGTTCGGGACAAAACAATCAGCCCCAGCATTTT. The full variable domain, in which reference TRBV28 and TRBJ1-5 provide the parts outside the CDR3, is DVKVTQSSRYLVKRTGEKVFLECVQDMDHENMFWYRQDPGLGLRLIYFSYDVKMKEKGDIPEGYSVSREKKERFSLILESASTNQTSMYLCASSSGQNNQPQHFGDGTRLSIL.

This clone has more than one count but fewer than ten. CDR3 in amino acids: CASSFGQGVGEKLFF. DNA for the CDR3: TGCGCCAGCAGCTTCGGGCAGGGGGTTGGTGAAAAACTGTTTTTT. V is TRBV5-1 and J is TRBJ1-4, with TRBD1 matching over 7 bases. CDR3 length: 15 residues. Unmatched junction bases numbered 8, after V lost 2 bases and J lost 7 bases. The germline V gene encodes CDR1 SGHRS and CDR2 YFSETQ.

The table lists this clone with a few counts. This rearrangement joins TRBV30 to TRBJ1-6; D gene unclear. The CDR3 covers 13 residues. The V gene's germline CDR1 is GTSNPN and CDR2 SVGIG (reference sequence). V dropped 0 bases and J dropped 10 bases, with 10 bases sitting between them. The CDR3 nucleotides are TGTGCCTGGAGTGTTGGGGTAGGGTCACCCCTCCACTTT. It codes for CAWSVGVGSPLHF.

The chain has TRBV28 and TRBJ1-5; 10 bases match TRBD1. Germline CDR1 and CDR2: MDHEN and SYDVKM. With V trimmed by 2 bases and J by 6 bases, 4 bases remained unmatched. CDR3 size: 15 residues. The CDR3 coding sequence is TGTGCCAGCAGTTTAGACAGGGGGCAGAGTCAGCCCCAGCATTTT. It yields the protein CASSLDRGQSQPQHF.

The chain joins TRBV18 to TRBJ2-3, with D unclear. Trimming removed 5 bases at V and 8 bases at J, with 8 bases between. The CDR3 covers 11 residues. The V gene's germline CDR1 is KGHSH and CDR2 LQKENI. The CDR3: CASSTDVTQYF. CDR3 DNA: TGTGCCAGCTCAACCGATGTTACGCAGTATTTT.

The genes are TRBV29-1 and TRBJ1-1, with TRBD1 as a possible D gene (5 bases). CDR3 length: 13 residues. The ends were cut back, 6 bases at V and 0 bases at J, with 11 bases in the middle. CDR1 is SQVTM, CDR2 ANQGSEA, per germline. CDR3 region: CSVTGTLNTEAFF. The CDR3 DNA follows: TGCAGCGTCACCGGGACGCTGAACACTGAAGCTTTCTTT.

This chain uses TRBV5-1 with TRBJ2-3; TRBD2 agrees at 11 bases. The germline gives CDR1 SGHRS, CDR2 YFSETQ. The length of the CDR3 is 16 residues. The J segment lost 3 bases and the V segment lost 4 bases, leaving 7 bases of the junction unmatched. In DNA form, the CDR3 reads TGCGCCAGCAGCATTAGCGGGGGGGCCGGGACAGATACGCAGTATTTT. It specifies CASSISGGAGTDTQYF.

This clone is medium-sized in the sample. The chain combines TRBV29-1 with TRBJ1-4, with no clear D. Trimming left V 5 bases short and J 5 bases short, with 6 bases between. This CDR3 has 11 residues. The germline V gene has CDR1 SQVTM and CDR2 ANQGSEA. The CDR3 loop reads CSVWFNEKLFF. In nucleotides, the CDR3 is TGCAGCGTTTGGTTCAATGAAAAACTGTTTTTT.

This chain links TRBV6-4 with TRBJ2-2; tentative D call: TRBD1 (6 bases). Looked up from germline, CDR1 is MRHNA and CDR2 is SNTAGT. The CDR3 extends over 17 amino acids. Deletions cut 10 bases from V and 4 bases from J, with 25 bases between. The CDR3, as DNA: TGTGCCACCCTATTAGAGACAGGACAACTACCCACCGGGGAGCTGTTTTTT. Its protein product is CATLLETGQLPTGELFF.

This clone has a handful of counts. The chain joins TRBV4-3 to TRBJ2-4, with D possibly matching TRBD1 (5 bases). Germline assignment: CDR1 LGHNA and CDR2 YSLEER. The CDR3 totals 18 residues. Trimming shortened V by 1 base and J by 1 base, and 17 bases separated the two germline ends. The chain's CDR3 is CASSQVWAGQGAKNIQYF. In DNA form, the CDR3 reads TGCGCCAGCAGCCAAGTATGGGCAGGTCAGGGTGCCAAAAACATTCAGTACTTC.

The table lists this clone with a few counts. J is TRBJ2-3 and V is TRBV6-6, with no clear D. CDR3 size: 13 residues. Deletions cut 0 bases from V and 6 bases from J, with 7 bases between. Germline V gives CDR1 MNHNY, CDR2 SVGAGI (reference sequence). The CDR3 loop reads CASSYSMRDTQYF. CDR3 sequence (DNA): TGTGCCAGCAGTTACTCGATGCGTGATACGCAGTATTTT.

The rearrangement links TRBV7-2 to TRBJ2-1, with TRBD1 matching over 7 bases. Germline V CDR1 and CDR2: SGHTA, FQGNSA. This CDR3 is built from 13 residues. J was trimmed by 12 bases and V by 3 bases; bases with no gene match: 8. CDR3 DNA: TGTGCCAGCAGCTTCAACCGGGACAGCGGGCAGTTCTTC. Translated: CASSFNRDSGQFF.

This chain links TRBV19 with TRBJ2-3; D perhaps matches TRBD1 (5 bases). This CDR3 has 17 residues. Trimming pared 5 bases from V and 5 bases from J, leaving 23 bases between. Germline values: CDR1 LNHDA, CDR2 SQIVND (reference sequence). CDR3 nucleotide sequence: TGTGCCAGTAGTCGGGCAGGGTCAGTTGGAAGTGGAGATACGCAGTATTTT. It encodes CASSRAGSVGSGDTQYF.

This chain joins TRBV2 and TRBJ2-3; D call uncertain. The CDR3 is 15 amino acids. Germline CDR1 SNHLY, CDR2 FYNNEI. The V and J ends lost 3 bases and 2 bases respectively, with 12 bases between them. The DNA for the CDR3 is TGTGCCAGCAGTGAGAGGCAGGCCTACACAGATACGCAGTATTTT. Protein: CASSERQAYTDTQYF.